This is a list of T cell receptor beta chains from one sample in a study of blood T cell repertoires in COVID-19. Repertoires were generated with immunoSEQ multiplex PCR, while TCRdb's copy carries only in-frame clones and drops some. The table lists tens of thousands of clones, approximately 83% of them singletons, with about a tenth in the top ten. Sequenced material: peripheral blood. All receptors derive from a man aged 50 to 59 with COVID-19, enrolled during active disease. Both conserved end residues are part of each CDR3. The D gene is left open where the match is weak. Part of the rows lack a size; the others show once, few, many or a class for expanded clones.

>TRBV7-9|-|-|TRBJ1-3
CASIVRDTGNTIYF
TGTGCCAGCATTGTGAGGGACACTGGAAACACCATATATTTT
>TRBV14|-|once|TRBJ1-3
CASSQEIVGGNTIYF
TGTGCCAGCAGCCAAGAGATCGTCGGTGGAAACACCATATATTTT
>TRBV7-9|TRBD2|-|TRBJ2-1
CASSSSGRRNEQFF
TGTGCCAGCAGCTCTAGCGGGAGGAGAAATGAGCAGTTCTTC
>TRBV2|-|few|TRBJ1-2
CASSENRIYGYTF
TGTGCCAGCAGTGAAAACAGAATCTATGGCTACACCTTC
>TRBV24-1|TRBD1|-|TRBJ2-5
CATRQGAGETQYF
TGTGCCACCAGGCAGGGGGCAGGGGAGACCCAGTACTTC
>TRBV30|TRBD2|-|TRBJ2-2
CAWSGTSGNTGELFF
TGTGCCTGGAGTGGGACTAGCGGGAACACCGGGGAGCTGTTTTTT
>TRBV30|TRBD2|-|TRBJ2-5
CAWSEVAGVQETQYF
TGTGCCTGGAGTGAAGTAGCGGGTGTTCAAGAGACCCAGTACTTC
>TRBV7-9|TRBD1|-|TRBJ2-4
CASSFSGGTGKGNIQYF
TGTGCCAGCAGCTTCTCCGGAGGGACAGGGAAGGGAAACATTCAGTACTTC
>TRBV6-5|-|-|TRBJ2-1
CASKPGSSYNEQFF
TGTGCCAGCAAACCTGGGAGCTCCTACAATGAGCAGTTCTTC
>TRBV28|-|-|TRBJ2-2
CASNLGLTNTGELFF
TGTGCCAGCAACCTGGGACTGACGAACACCGGGGAGCTGTTTTTT
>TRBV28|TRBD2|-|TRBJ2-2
CASRASGDHRAGLFF
TGTGCCAGCAGAGCTAGCGGGGATCATCGGGCGGGGCTGTTTTTT
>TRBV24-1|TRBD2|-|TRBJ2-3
CATSDASTSGSPTDTQYF
TGTGCCACCAGTGATGCCTCGACTAGCGGTTCACCCACAGATACGCAGTATTTT
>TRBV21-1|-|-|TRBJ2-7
CASSLLRQPPYEQYF
TGTGCCAGCAGCCTCCTCCGACAGCCCCCCTACGAGCAGTACTTC
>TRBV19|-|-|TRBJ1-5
CASSIGGPEQPQHF
TGTGCCAGTAGTATAGGAGGGCCGGAGCAGCCCCAGCATTTT
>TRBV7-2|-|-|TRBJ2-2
CASSLVRTNTGELFF
TGTGCCAGCAGCTTAGTTAGAACGAACACCGGGGAGCTGTTTTTT
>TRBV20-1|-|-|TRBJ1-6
CSASFSYNSPLHF
TGCAGTGCTAGTTTCTCGTATAATTCACCCCTCCACTTT
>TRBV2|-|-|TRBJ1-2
CASSQDSVYGYTF
TGTGCCAGCAGTCAGGACAGTGTATATGGCTACACCTTC
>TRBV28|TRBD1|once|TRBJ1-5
CASSTTGIQPQHF
TGTGCCAGCAGCACGACAGGGATTCAGCCCCAGCATTTT
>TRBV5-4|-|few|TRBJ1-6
CASSGTGIVNSPLHF
TGTGCCAGCAGCGGAACGGGGATCGTTAATTCACCCCTCCACTTT
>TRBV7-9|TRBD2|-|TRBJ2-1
CASSRPGLAGVDEQFF
TGTGCCAGCAGCCGTCCGGGACTAGCGGGAGTGGATGAGCAGTTCTTC
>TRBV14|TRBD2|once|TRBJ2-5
CASSPGLARSGETQYF
TGTGCCAGCAGCCCTGGACTAGCTCGGTCCGGAGAGACCCAGTACTTC
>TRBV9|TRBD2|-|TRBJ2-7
CASSGPSSGGTYEQYF
TGTGCCAGCAGCGGACCTTCTAGCGGAGGTACCTACGAGCAGTACTTC